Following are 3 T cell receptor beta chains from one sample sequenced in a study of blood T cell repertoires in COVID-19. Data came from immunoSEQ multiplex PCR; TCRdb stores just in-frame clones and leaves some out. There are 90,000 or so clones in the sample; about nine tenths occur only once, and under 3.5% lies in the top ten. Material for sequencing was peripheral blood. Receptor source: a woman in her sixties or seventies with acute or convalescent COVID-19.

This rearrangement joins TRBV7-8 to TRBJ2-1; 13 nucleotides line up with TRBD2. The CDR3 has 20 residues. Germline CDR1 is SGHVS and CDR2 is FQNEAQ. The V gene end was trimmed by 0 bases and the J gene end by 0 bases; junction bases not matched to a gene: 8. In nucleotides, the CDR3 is TGTGCCAGCAGCTTAGCGCTGGTAGGGACTAGCGGGGCCTCCTACAATGAGCAGTTCTTC. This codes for CASSLALVGTSGASYNEQFF.

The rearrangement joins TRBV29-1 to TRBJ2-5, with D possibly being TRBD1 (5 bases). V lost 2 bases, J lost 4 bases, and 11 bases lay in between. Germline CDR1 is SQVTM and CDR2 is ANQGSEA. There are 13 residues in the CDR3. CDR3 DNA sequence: TGCAGCGTTGAACCCAGGGTGGGAGAGACCCAGTACTTC. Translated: CSVEPRVGETQYF.

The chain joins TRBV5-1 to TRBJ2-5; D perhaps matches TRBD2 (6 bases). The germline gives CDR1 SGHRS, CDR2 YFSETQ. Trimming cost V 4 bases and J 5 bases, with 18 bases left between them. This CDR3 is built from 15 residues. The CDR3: CASSPPEGLRETQYF. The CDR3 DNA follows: TGCGCCAGCAGCCCCCCGGAGGGTCTACGTGAGACCCAGTACTTC. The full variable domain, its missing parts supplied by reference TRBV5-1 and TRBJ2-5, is KAGVTQTPRYLIKTRGQQVTLSCSPISGHRSVSWYQQTPGQGLQFLFEYFSETQRNKGNFPGRFSGRQFSNSRSEMNVSTLELGDSALYLCASSPPEGLRETQYFGPGTRLLVL.